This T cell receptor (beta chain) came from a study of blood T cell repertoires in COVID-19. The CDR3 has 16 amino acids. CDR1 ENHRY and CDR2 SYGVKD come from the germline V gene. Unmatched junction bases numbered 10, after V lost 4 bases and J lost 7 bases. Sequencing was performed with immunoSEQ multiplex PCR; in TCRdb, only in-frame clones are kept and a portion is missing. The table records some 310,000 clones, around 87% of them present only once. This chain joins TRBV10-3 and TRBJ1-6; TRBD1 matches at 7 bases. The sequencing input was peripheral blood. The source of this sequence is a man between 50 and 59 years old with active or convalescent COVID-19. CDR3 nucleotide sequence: TGTGCCATCAGTGTCGGGGTTAGGGGGCCAAATTCACCCCTCCACTTT. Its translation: CAISVGVRGPNSPLHF.